This entry describes one T cell receptor beta chain. Its antigen remains unidentified. At one end, the junction sequence differs from germline, possibly due to a read error. The CDR3 spans 13 residues. From germline, CDR1 is MGHDK and CDR2 SYGVNS. RNA transcripts were the template, and TCR beta CDR3 regions were amplified from them. HTBI primers served in a first-round RT-PCR, which a second-round multiplex PCR followed. A single record per CDR3 protein comes from TCRdb applying MiXCR to the multiplex PCR reads. This sample yields 500,000 to 800,000 distinct CDR3 sequences, of which about two fifths are seen a single time; more than 2.5% belongs to the top ten. Ineligible for inclusion were patients with other autoimmune diseases, uncontrolled infections, pregnancy or lactation. The sample comes from a study of Graves' ophthalmopathy and Graves' hyperthyroidism. General observations from the study: Thyroid clonotypes that were expanded above 0.001 frequency mostly also appeared in blood.

The chain joins TRBV25-1 to TRBJ1-2, with TRBD1 as a possible D gene (5 bases). The receptor was derived from an adult man with Graves' ophthalmopathy. The sample was peripheral blood. CDR3 residues: CTSSGETGYGYTF. In nucleotides, the CDR3 is TGTACCAGCAGTGGAGAAACAGGCTATGGCTACACCTTC.